This TCR beta chain was sequenced in a study of control samples from healthy donors and cancer patients. Germline V gene sequence: CDR1 MGHDK, CDR2 SYGVNS. V lost 4 bases to trimming and J lost 0 bases, with 16 bases between them. The CDR3 has 17 residues. Clones were sequenced by immunoSEQ multiplex PCR, and TCRdb holds only the in-frame ones, with some missing. The table lists 57,000 or so clones, roughly 92% of them singletons. This TCR came from a man between 25 and 39 years old in good health. Sequenced material: blood. The rearrangement uses TRBV25-1 and TRBJ2-1; either TRBD1 or TRBD2 may fit D (5 bases each). The CDR3, as DNA: TGTGCCAGCAGTGGGGGGACCGCCGGGTTCTCCTACAATGAGCAGTTCTTC. It yields the protein CASSGGTAGFSYNEQFF.